Listed below are T cell receptor beta chains from one sample, sequenced in a study of cytomegalovirus exposure and HLA in healthy donors. The method was immunoSEQ multiplex PCR; TCRdb's version includes in-frame clones alone and lacks a portion of them. The sample includes 100,000 or so clones, around 80% of them seen just once. The sequencing sample was made of PBMCs. The source of these receptors is a male donor in good health and CMV-seronegative. Each CDR3 is given with its conserved first and last residue. Clone size, where shown, is once, few, many, or a class for clones that have expanded.

clone_size j_call v_call cdr3_aa
. TRBJ2-1 TRBV27 CASSLPGLTSYNEQFF
few TRBJ2-3 TRBV7-8 CASSSARRGITAGDTQYF
. TRBJ1-5 TRBV18 CASSRRQGGNQPQHF
. TRBJ2-5 TRBV27 CASSEGLAGILVQETQYF
. TRBJ2-3 TRBV5-1 CASSLEATDTQYF
. TRBJ2-1 TRBV10-1 CASRIHEPHNEQFF
. TRBJ2-1 TRBV5-1 CASSRGVAGNNEQFF
once TRBJ1-5 TRBV4-2 CASSQQQGTGQPQHF
. TRBJ1-2 TRBV27 CASSFGLDYGYTF
. TRBJ2-1 TRBV9 CASSVYPGTRGLVEQFF
. TRBJ1-5 TRBV19 CASSSPTAKQPQHF
few TRBJ1-5 TRBV7-6 CASSTDRDQPQHF
. TRBJ2-3 TRBV28 CASSPGGLLPDTQYF
. TRBJ2-1 TRBV19 CASLDPGDHNEQFF
. TRBJ2-2 TRBV9 CASSVEGQAGELFF
. TRBJ1-1 TRBV5-1 CASSLGASEAFF
. TRBJ2-5 TRBV23-1 CASTSGRAQETQYF
. TRBJ1-2 TRBV2 CASSQRPDSNYGYTF
. TRBJ1-6 TRBV4-1 CASSDRDRAATSPLHF
. TRBJ2-1 TRBV2 CASSEIGRLQGNEQFF
once TRBJ1-2 TRBV2 CASSTDRGIHGYTF
. TRBJ2-1 TRBV5-1 CASSPLAVSYNEQFF
. TRBJ2-5 TRBV15 CATSYREQETQYF
. TRBJ2-3 TRBV10-3 CAGADSTDTQYF
. TRBJ2-3 TRBV6-1 CASRGWTATDTQYF
few TRBJ2-6 TRBV5-1 CASRAWDLRDRGSGANVLTF
. TRBJ2-1 TRBV5-1 CASRVTGGQNEQFF
. TRBJ2-7 TRBV28 CASSPRGYVSYEQYF
once TRBJ1-4 TRBV9 CASGDSREKLFF
. TRBJ2-1 TRBV28 CASSPTPLLAGNYNEQFF
. TRBJ2-5 TRBV5-4 CASSLGGTHTQETQYF
. TRBJ2-3 TRBV7-2 CASREGHTDTQYF
. TRBJ1-2 TRBV5-5 CASSIDLGQGGYTF
. TRBJ1-2 TRBV5-1 CASSRIRDRGYGYTF
few TRBJ2-7 TRBV6-5 CATSSPGLARNEQYF
. TRBJ2-7 TRBV7-2 CASSLVGLGSGTLYEQYF
. TRBJ2-7 TRBV9 CASSVDGLRSREQYF
. TRBJ2-7 TRBV12-5 CASGSRVGEQYF
few TRBJ2-1 TRBV10-3 CAISEMGTIEQFF
few TRBJ2-7 TRBV11-2 CASSQSDSLSYEQYF
. TRBJ1-3 TRBV7-2 CASSLLVGGNTIYF
. TRBJ2-3 TRBV27 CASRGQLTDTQYF
. TRBJ1-4 TRBV27 CASSLFREGAGEKLFF
. TRBJ2-6 TRBV30 CAWRQALSGANVLTF
. TRBJ1-2 TRBV5-5 CASEKAASVEGYTF
. TRBJ1-1 TRBV19 CASRREGGMNTEAFF
. TRBJ2-3 TRBV4-3 CASSQDGTGDTSTDTQYF
once TRBJ1-1 TRBV27 CASSPFSRRNTEAFF
. TRBJ1-1 TRBV5-1 CASGTANTEAFF
. TRBJ2-1 TRBV5-4 CASSSGKTGVAYNEQFF
. TRBJ2-3 TRBV15 CATSISGNADTQYF
. TRBJ2-7 TRBV11-2 CASSLDRGQGRQQYF
. TRBJ2-1 TRBV7-3 CASSLSGSTEQFF
. TRBJ2-1 TRBV11-3 CASSSTGQGLDEQFF